This T cell receptor (beta chain) was profiled in a study of vaccination effects on CD4 cells after COVID-19. General study points: Clonal contraction was marked in infection- and vaccine-induced clones late after vaccination.

As to this clone: Its antigen is currently unknown.

Deletions cut 4 bases from V and 6 bases from J, with 24 bases between. The CDR3 has 18 amino acids. CDR1 and CDR2 (germline): LGHNA, YSLEER. Culture lasted approximately 10 days before CD4+ T cell isolation. Either the mRNA-1273 or the BNT162b2 vaccine was given to participants as two doses. Vaccinees lacked prior SARS-CoV-2 infection and tested negative for nucleocapsid antibodies. A half-medium replacement with IL-2 medium was carried out on days 3 and 7. Method: immunoSEQ multiplex PCR; TCRdb's copy keeps in-frame clones and lacks some. This sample yields tens of thousands of clones, of which roughly 74% are seen a single time; about 2.2% belongs to the top ten.

The chain links TRBV4-3 to TRBJ2-2; D is perhaps TRBD1 or TRBD2 (5 bases each). This sequence was found in a human donor who received a COVID-19 vaccine. The sequencing used CD4+ T cells from PBMCs cultured without peptide, collected after COVID-19 vaccination. The CDR3 DNA is TGCGCCAGCAGCCGAGGTGGCCCCGGGACGCCTTACGCCGGGGAGCTGTTTTTT. Protein: CASSRGGPGTPYAGELFF.